This T cell receptor (beta chain) was profiled in a study of preoperative IRX-2 immunotherapy in early breast cancer. Documented treatment: preoperative locoregional IRX-2 cytokine immunotherapy. Patients received preoperative, locoregional IRX-2 cytokine immunotherapy in a phase Ib study. Repertoires were generated with immunoSEQ multiplex PCR, while TCRdb's copy carries only in-frame clones and drops some. The data show 40,000 to 50,000 clones, 60% to 85% seen once. The germline CDR1 and CDR2 sequences are LNHNV and YYDKDF (reference sequence). The V end was cut by 2 bases, the J end by 7 bases, with 9 bases between. The CDR3 runs 14 residues.

The receptor was isolated from a human donor with breast cancer. This material consisted of tumor tissue, taken after IRX-2 immunotherapy. The gene calls are TRBV15 and TRBJ1-6; maybe TRBD1 (5 bases). Here the CDR3 DNA reads TGTGCCACCAGCAGAAAGGGACTAAATTCACCCCTCCACTTT. Translated: CATSRKGLNSPLHF.